The 6 T cell receptor beta chains below were found in one sample sequenced in a study of T cells after yellow fever vaccination. Each CDR3 protein gets one entry after TCRdb re-called the 5' RACE reads with MiXCR. The repertoire consists of around 88,000 distinct CDR3 sequences, with 10% to 15% occurring once and the leading ten covering roughly 24%. Sample: CD8+ T cells not binding an NS4B(214-222) dextramer, sorted from PBMCs, taken about 20 days after the first yellow fever vaccination. All receptors derive from a man aged 18 to 29 who received the YFV17D yellow fever vaccine.

This chain connects TRBV4-1 to TRBJ2-2; D perhaps matches TRBD2 (6 bases). The CDR3 contains 16 residues. CDR1 and CDR2 from the germline V gene are MGHRA and YSYEKL. V was clipped by 2 bases and J by 4 bases, with 14 bases between them. The CDR3 sequence is CASSQRISGTTGELFF. CDR3 sequence (DNA): TGCGCCAGCAGCCAACGAATTAGCGGAACCACCGGGGAGCTGTTTTTT.

This clonotype was seen a handful of times. The chain links TRBV11-2 to TRBJ2-1, with 7 bases matching TRBD2. The germline V gene encodes CDR1 SGHAT and CDR2 FQNNGV. The CDR3 is made up of 19 amino acids. J gave up 0 bases and V 5 bases, and 16 bases lay outside the gene matches. The CDR3: CASSPPNRLAGVSYNEQFF. CDR3 in DNA: TGTGCCAGCAGCCCGCCCAACCGGTTGGCGGGGGTCTCCTACAATGAGCAGTTCTTC.

This clonotype was seen a few times. The chain has TRBV10-3 and TRBJ2-5, with D possibly being TRBD1 (5 bases). Trimming removed 4 bases from V and 0 bases from J, with 9 bases in between. The CDR3 has 14 residues. Germline lookup yields CDR1 ENHRY and CDR2 SYGVKD. The CDR3 loop reads CAISGRADQETQYF. CDR3 in DNA: TGTGCCATCAGTGGCAGGGCAGACCAAGAGACCCAGTACTTC.

The chain uses TRBV7-9 and TRBJ1-1; unclear D gene. This CDR3 comprises 11 residues. Germline V CDR1 and CDR2: SEHNR, FQNEAQ (reference sequence). Trimming cost V 1 base and J 6 bases, with 3 bases left between them. The CDR3 here is CASSLVAEAFF. DNA for the CDR3: TGTGCCAGCAGCTTAGTCGCTGAAGCTTTCTTT.

The sample holds a few counts of this clonotype. The chain links TRBV27 to TRBJ1-5, with D hard to call. V was cut by 0 bases and J by 2 bases, with 2 bases left in between. This CDR3 comprises 13 residues. Per germline, CDR1 MNHEY and CDR2 SMNVEV (reference sequence). CDR3 region: CASSLSGNQPQHF. The DNA of the CDR3 is TGTGCCAGCAGTTTATCTGGCAATCAGCCCCAGCATTTT.

The gene calls are TRBV6-4 and TRBJ2-3, with a possible D match to TRBD1 (5 bases). V lost 5 bases to trimming and J lost 7 bases, with 16 bases between them. The CDR3 has 14 residues. Germline values: CDR1 MRHNA, CDR2 SNTAGT. The CDR3 sequence is CASSMTDFTNTQYF. CDR3 nucleotide sequence: TGTGCCAGCAGTATGACAGACTTTACTAATACGCAGTATTTT.